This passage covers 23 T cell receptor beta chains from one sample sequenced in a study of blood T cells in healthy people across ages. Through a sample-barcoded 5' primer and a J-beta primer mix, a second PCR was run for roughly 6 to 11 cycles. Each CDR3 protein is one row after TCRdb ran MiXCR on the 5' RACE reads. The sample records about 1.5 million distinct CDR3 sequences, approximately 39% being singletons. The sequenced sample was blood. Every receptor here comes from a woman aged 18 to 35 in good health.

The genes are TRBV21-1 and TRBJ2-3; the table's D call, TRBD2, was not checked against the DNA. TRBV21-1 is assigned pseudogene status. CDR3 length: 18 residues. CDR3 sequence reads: CASSNRSGNRGATDTQYF. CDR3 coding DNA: TGTGCCAGCAGCAACCGTAGCGGGAATCGCGGCGCCACAGATACGCAGTATTTT.

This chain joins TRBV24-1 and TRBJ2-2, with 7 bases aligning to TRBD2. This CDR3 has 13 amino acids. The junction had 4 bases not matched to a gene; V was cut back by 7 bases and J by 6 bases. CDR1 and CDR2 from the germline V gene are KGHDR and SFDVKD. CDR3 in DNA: TGTGCCACCAGCGGACTAGAATCCGGGGAGCTGTTTTTT. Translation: CATSGLESGELFF.

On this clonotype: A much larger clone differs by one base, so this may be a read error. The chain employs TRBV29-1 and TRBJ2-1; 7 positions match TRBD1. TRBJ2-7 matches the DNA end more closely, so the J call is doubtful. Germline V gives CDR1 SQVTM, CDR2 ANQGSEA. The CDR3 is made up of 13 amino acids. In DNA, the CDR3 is TGCAGCGTTGGAGGGGGCTCCTACAATGAGCAGTACTTC. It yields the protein CSVGGGSYNEQYF.

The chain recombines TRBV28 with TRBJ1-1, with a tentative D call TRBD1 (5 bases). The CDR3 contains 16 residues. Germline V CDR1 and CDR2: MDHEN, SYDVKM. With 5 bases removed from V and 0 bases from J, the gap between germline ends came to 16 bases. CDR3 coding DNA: TGTGCCAGCAGTGGGGGACGGAGTCTTCTGAACACTGAAGCTTTCTTT. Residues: CASSGGRSLLNTEAFF.

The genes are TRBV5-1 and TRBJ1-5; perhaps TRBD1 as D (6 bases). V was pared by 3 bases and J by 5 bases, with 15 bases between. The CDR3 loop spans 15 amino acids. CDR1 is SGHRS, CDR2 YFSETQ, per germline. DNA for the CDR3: TGCGCCAGCAGCTCAAACGGGGGGGCCCATCAGCCCCAGCATTTT. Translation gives CASSSNGGAHQPQHF. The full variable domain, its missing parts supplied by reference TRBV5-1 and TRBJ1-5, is KAGVTQTPRYLIKTRGQQVTLSCSPISGHRSVSWYQQTPGQGLQFLFEYFSETQRNKGNFPGRFSGRQFSNSRSEMNVSTLELGDSALYLCASSSNGGAHQPQHFGDGTRLSIL.

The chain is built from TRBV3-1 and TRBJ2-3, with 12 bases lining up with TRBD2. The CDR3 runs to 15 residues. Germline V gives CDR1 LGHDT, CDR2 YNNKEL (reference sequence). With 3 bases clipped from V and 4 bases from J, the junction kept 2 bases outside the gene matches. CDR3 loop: CASSQTSGRPDTQYF. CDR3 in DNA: TGTGCCAGCAGCCAGACTAGCGGGAGACCAGATACGCAGTATTTT.

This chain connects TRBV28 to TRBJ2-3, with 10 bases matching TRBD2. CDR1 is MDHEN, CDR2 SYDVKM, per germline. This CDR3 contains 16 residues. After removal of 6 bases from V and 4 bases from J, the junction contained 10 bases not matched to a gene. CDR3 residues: CASSTNLAGEADTQYF. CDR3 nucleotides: TGTGCCAGCAGCACCAACCTAGCGGGAGAGGCAGATACGCAGTATTTT.

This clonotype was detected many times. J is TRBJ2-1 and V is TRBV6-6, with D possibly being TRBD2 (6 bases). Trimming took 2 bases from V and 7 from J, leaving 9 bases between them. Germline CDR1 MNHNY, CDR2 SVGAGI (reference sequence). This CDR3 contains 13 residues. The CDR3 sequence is CASSYAEGNEQFF. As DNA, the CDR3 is TGTGCCAGCAGTTACGCGGAGGGGAATGAGCAGTTCTTC.

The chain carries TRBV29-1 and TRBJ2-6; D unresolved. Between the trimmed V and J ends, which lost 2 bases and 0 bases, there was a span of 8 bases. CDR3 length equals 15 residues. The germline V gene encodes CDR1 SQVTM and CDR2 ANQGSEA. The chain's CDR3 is CSVEHPFSGANVLTF. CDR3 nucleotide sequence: TGCAGCGTTGAACACCCCTTCTCTGGGGCCAACGTCCTGACTTTC.

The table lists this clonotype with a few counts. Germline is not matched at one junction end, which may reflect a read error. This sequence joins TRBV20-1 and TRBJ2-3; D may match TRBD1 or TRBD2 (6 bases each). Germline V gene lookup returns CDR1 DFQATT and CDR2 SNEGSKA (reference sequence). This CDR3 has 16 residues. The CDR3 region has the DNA TGCAGTGCTAGAGATGGCAGGGGAGGCATTACAGATACGAAGTATTTT. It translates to CSARDGRGGITDTKYF.

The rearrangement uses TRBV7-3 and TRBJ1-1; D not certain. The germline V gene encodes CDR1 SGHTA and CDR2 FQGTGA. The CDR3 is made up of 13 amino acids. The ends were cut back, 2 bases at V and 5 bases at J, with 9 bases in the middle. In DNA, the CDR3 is TGTGCCAGCAGCTTATATAGACGGACTGAAGCTTTCTTT. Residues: CASSLYRRTEAFF. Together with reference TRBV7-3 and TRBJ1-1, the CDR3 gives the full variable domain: GAGVSQTPSNKVTEKGKYVELRCDPISGHTALYWYRQSLGQGPEFLIYFQGTGAADDSGLPNDRFFAVRPEGSVSTLKIQRTERGDSAVYLCASSLYRRTEAFFGQGTRLTVV.

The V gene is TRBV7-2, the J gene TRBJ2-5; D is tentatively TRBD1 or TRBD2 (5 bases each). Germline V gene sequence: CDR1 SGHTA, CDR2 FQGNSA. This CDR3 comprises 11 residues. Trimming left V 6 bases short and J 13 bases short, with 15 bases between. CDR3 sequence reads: CASSILGVGYF. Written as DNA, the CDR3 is TGTGCCAGCAGTATCTTGGGGGTTGGGTACTTC.

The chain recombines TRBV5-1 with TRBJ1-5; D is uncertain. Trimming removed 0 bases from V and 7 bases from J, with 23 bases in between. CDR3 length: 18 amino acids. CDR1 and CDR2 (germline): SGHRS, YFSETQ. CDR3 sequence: CASSLVETARAPGQPQHF. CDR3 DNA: TGCGCCAGCAGCTTGGTCGAAACCGCGAGGGCGCCGGGGCAGCCCCAGCATTTT.

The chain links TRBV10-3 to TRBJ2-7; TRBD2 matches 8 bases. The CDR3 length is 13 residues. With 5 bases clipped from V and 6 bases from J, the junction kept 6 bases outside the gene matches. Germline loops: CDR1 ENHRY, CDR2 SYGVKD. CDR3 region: CAISHTGGAEQYF. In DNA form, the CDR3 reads TGTGCCATCAGTCACACCGGGGGGGCCGAGCAGTACTTC.

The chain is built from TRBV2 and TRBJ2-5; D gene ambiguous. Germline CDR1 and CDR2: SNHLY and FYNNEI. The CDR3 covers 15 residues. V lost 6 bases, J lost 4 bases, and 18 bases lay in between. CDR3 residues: CASRKEQVVAETQYF. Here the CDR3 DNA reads TGTGCCAGCAGGAAGGAGCAGGTCGTGGCAGAGACCCAGTACTTC.

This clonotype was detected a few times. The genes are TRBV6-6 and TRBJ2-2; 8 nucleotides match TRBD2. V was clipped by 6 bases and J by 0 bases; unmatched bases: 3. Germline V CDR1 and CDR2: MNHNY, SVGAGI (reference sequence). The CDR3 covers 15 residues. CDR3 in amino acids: CASRRGVSNTGELFF. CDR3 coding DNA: TGTGCCAGCAGGCGGGGGGTTTCGAACACCGGGGAGCTGTTTTTT.

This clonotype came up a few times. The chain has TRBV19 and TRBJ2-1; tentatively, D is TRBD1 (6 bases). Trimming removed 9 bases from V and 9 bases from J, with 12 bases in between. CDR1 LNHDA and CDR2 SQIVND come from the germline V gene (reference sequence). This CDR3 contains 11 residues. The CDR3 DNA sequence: TGTGCCAGCTCCTGGGGGCTTGAGCAGTTCTTC. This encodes CASSWGLEQFF.

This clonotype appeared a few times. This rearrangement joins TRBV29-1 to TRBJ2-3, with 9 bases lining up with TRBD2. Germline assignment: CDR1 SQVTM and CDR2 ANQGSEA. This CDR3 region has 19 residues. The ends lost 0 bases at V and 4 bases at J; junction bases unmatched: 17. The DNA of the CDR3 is TGCAGCGTTGAAGATCAAGCACTTCGGCGGGAGGGGAGGGCAGATACGCAGTATTTT. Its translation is CSVEDQALRREGRADTQYF.

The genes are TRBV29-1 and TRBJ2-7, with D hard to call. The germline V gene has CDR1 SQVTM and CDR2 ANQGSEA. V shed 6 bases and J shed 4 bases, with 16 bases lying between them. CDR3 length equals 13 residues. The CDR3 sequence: CSVARIDQYEQYF. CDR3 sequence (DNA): TGCAGCGTAGCGCGCATTGACCAATACGAGCAGTACTTC.

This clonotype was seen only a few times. CDR3 in amino acids: CSVTGGNTDTQYF. The CDR3 nucleotides read TGCAGCGTAACAGGGGGGAACACAGATACGCAGTATTTT. The V call is TRBV29-1, the J call TRBJ2-3, with TRBD1 matching 8 bases. The CDR3 is made up of 13 amino acids. The germline V gene has CDR1 SQVTM and CDR2 ANQGSEA. Trimming took 6 bases from V and 2 from J; bases not matched to a gene: 4.

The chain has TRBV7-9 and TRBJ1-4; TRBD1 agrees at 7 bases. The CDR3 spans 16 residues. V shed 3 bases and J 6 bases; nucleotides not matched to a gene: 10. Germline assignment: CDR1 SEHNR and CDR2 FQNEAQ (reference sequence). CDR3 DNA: TGTGCCAGCAGCTTCAGGTTGACAGGGAAGGATGAAAAACTGTTTTTT. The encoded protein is CASSFRLTGKDEKLFF.

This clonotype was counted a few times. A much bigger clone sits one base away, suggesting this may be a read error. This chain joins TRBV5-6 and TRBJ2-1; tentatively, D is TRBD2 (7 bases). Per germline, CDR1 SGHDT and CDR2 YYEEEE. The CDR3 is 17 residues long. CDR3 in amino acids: CASSFGGGGFSYNERFF. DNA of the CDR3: TGTGCCAGCAGCTTTGGGGGAGGGGGGTTCTCCTACAATGAGCGGTTCTTC.

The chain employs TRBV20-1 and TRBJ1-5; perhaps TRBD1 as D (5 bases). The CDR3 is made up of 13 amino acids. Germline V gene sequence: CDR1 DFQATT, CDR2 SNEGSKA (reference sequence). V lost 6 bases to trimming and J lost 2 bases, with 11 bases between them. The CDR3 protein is CSARAWGNQPQHF. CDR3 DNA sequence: TGCAGTGCCAGGGCCTGGGGCAATCAGCCCCAGCATTTT.